In its sample, the clone carrying this T cell receptor beta chain was seen many times. The antigen is not known. The source of the sample is a study of Graves' ophthalmopathy and Graves' hyperthyroidism. Whole-study context: Before any treatment was given, at initial diagnosis, peripheral blood was collected.

Exclusion covered patients with other autoimmune diseases or uncontrolled infections (as well as pregnancy or lactation). Patients were diagnosed from clinical symptoms, serum thyroxine, TRAb, thyroid ultrasound and orbital computed tomography. The study's findings and limits: Blood also held most thyroid clonotypes expanded above 0.001 frequency.

Amplification targeted the TCR beta CDR3 regions, with RNA transcripts as the source material. First-round RT-PCR used HTBI primers; second-round multiplex PCR followed. Each CDR3 protein gets one entry after TCRdb re-called the multiplex PCR reads with MiXCR. The table includes 200,000 to 250,000 distinct CDR3 sequences, approximately 21% detected once. V was pared by 6 bases and J by 4 bases, with 7 bases of the junction left unmatched. The CDR3 consists of 15 residues. The germline V gene has CDR1 SNHLY and CDR2 FYNNEI. The sample comprised peripheral blood. The sequence came from a woman aged 50 to 60 with Graves' ophthalmopathy. The chain uses TRBV2 and TRBJ2-1; 9 nucleotides agree with TRBD2. The CDR3 sequence: CASSMTSGLYNEQFF. The CDR3 region has the DNA TGTGCCAGCAGCATGACTAGCGGCCTTTACAATGAGCAGTTCTTC. Together with reference TRBV2 and TRBJ2-1, the CDR3 gives the full variable domain: EPEVTQTPSHQVTQMGQEVILRCVPISNHLYFYWYRQILGQKVEFLVSFYNNEISEKSEIFDDQFSVERPDGSNFTLKIRSTKLEDSAMYFCASSMTSGLYNEQFFGPGTRLTVL.